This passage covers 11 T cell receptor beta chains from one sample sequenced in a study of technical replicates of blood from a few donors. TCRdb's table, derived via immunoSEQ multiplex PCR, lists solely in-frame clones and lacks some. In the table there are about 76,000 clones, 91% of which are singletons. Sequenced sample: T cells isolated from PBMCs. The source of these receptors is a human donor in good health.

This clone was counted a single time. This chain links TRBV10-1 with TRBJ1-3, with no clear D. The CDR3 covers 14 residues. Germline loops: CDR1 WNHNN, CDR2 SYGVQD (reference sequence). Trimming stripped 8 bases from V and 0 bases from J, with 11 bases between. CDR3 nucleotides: TGCGCCAGCGGCCCCGGGTTCTCTGGAAACACCATATATTTT. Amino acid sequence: CASGPGFSGNTIYF.

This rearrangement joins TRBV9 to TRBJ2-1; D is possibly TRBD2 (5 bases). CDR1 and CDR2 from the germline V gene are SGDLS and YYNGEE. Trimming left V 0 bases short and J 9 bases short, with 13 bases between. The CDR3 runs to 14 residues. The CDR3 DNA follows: TGTGCCAGCAGCGTAGGGACTCTTTACGGTGAGCAGTTCTTC. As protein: CASSVGTLYGEQFF.

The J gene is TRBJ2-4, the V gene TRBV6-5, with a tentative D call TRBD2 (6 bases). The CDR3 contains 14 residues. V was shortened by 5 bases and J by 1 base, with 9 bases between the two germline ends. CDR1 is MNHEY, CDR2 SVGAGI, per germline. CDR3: CASSRGTAKNIQYF. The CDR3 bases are TGTGCCAGCAGTCGCGGGACGGCCAAAAACATTCAGTACTTC.

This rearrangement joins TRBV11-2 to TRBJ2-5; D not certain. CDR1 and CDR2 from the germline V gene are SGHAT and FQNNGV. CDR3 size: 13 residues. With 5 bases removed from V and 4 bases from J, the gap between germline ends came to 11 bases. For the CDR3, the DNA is TGTGCCAGCAGCCGATTTAGTGCAGAGACCCAGTACTTC. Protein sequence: CASSRFSAETQYF.

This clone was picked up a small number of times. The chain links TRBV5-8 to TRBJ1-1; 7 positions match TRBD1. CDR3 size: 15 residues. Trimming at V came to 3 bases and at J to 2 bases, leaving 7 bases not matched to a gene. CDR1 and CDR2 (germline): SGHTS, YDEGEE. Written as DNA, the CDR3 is TGTGCCAGCAGCTCGCTACGAGGGGGCAACACTGAAGCTTTCTTT. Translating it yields CASSSLRGGNTEAFF.

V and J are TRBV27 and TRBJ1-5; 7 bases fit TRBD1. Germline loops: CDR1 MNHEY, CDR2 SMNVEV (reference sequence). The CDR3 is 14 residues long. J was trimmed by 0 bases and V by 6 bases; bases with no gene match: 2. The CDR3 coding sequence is TGTGCCAGCAGCCAGGGGGATAGCAATCAGCCCCAGCATTTT. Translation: CASSQGDSNQPQHF.

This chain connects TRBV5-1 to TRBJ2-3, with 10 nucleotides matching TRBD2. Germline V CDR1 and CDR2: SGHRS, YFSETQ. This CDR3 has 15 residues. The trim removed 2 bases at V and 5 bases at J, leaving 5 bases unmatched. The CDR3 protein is CASSLVAGGGDTQYF. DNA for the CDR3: TGCGCCAGCAGCTTAGTAGCGGGAGGCGGAGATACGCAGTATTTT.

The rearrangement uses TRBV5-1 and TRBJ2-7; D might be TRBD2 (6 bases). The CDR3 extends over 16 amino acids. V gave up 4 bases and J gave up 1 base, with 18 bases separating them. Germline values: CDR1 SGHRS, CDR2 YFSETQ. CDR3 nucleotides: TGCGCCAGCAGCCCCGCGGGGTTTCGGGCTTCCTACGAGCAGTACTTC. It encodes CASSPAGFRASYEQYF.

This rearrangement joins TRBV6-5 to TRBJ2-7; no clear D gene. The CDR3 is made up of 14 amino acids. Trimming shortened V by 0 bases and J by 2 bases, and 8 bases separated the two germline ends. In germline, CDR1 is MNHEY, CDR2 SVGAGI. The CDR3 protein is CASSYSDTTYEQYF. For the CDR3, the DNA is TGTGCCAGCAGTTACTCAGACACGACCTACGAGCAGTACTTC.

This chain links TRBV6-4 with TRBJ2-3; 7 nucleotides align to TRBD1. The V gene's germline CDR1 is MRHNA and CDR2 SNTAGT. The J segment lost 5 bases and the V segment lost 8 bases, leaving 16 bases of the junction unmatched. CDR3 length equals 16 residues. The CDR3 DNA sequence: TGTGCCAGCCCCGAACCGACAGGGATTTTTCTAGATACGCAGTATTTT. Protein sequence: CASPEPTGIFLDTQYF.

This chain's CDR3 is CASSLERQGTNTIYF. The CDR3 DNA reads as TGCGCCAGCAGCCTTGAAAGACAGGGAACTAACACCATATATTTT. The V and J genes are TRBV5-1 and TRBJ1-3, with TRBD1 matching over 7 bases. The germline CDR1 and CDR2 sequences are SGHRS and YFSETQ. V gave up 4 bases and J gave up 7 bases; unmatched junction bases: 11. This CDR3 contains 15 residues. Complete variable domain (other parts from reference TRBV5-1 and TRBJ1-3): KAGVTQTPRYLIKTRGQQVTLSCSPISGHRSVSWYQQTPGQGLQFLFEYFSETQRNKGNFPGRFSGRQFSNSRSEMNVSTLELGDSALYLCASSLERQGTNTIYFGEGSWLTVV.